This T cell receptor beta chain appears in the sequencing data of a study of blood T cell repertoires in COVID-19. Study overall: T cells, B-cell-depleted T cells, or PBMCs supplied cDNA or gDNA.

In the authors' methods: Amplification from reference gene primers served as the basis for estimated nucleated cell counts. Only in-frame clones appear in the TCRdb table, and some are missing; sequencing was by immunoSEQ multiplex PCR. Clone size and the V and J calls come from that table; the DNA yielded D and trimming. The sample shows 280,000 or so clones, approximately 88% of them seen only once. Germline CDR1 and CDR2: MNHNS and SASEGT. CDR3 size: 16 residues. The V end lost 4 bases, the J end lost 1 base, and 11 bases lay between the germline ends. The TCR sequence derives from a woman under 40 who had recovered from COVID-19. The chain combines TRBV6-1 with TRBJ2-6, with D hard to call. Sequencing used peripheral blood. The CDR3 here is CASSVVPTSGANVLTF. CDR3 DNA sequence: TGTGCCAGCAGTGTGGTGCCCACATCTGGGGCCAACGTCCTGACTTTC.